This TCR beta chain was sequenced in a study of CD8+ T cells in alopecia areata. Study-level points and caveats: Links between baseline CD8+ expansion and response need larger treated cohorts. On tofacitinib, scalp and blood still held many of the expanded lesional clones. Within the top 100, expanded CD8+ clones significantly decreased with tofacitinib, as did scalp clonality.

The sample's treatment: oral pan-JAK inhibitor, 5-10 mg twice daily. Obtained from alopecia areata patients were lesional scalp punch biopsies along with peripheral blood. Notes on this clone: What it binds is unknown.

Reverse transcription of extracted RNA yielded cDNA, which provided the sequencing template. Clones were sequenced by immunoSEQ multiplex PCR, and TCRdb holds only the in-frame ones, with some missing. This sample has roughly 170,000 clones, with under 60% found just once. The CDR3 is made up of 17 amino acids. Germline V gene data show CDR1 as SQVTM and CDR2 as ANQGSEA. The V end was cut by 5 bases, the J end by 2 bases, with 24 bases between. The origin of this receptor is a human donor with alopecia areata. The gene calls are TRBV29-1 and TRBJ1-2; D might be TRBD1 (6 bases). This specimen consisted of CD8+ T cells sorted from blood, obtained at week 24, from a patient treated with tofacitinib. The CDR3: CSVTGRTDNLLNYGYTF. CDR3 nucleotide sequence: TGCAGCGTTACCGGGAGGACAGACAATTTGCTCAACTATGGCTACACCTTC.